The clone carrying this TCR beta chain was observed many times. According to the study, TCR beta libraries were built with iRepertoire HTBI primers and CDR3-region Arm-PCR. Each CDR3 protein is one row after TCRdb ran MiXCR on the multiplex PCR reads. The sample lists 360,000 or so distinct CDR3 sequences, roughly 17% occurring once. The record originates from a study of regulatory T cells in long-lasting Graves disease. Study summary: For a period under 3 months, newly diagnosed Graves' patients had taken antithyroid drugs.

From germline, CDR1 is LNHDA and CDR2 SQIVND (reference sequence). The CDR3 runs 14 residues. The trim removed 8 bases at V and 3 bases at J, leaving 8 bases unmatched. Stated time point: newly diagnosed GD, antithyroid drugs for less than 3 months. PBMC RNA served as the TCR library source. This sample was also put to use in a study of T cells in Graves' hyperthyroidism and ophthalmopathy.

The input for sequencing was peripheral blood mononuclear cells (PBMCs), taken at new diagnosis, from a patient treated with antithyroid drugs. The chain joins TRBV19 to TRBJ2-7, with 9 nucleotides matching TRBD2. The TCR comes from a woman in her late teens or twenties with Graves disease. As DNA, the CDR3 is TGTGCCAGTTCGACGGGACTAGCCGGCTACGAGCAGTACTTC. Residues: CASSTGLAGYEQYF.